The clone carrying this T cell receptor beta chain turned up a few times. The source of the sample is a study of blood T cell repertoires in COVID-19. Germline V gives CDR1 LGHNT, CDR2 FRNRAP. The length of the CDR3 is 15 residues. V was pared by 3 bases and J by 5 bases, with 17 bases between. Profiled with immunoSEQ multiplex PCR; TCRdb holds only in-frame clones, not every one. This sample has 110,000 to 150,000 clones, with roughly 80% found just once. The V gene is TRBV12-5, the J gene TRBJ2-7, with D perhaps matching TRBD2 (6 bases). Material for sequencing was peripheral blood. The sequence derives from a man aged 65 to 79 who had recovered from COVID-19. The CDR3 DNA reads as TGTGCTAGTGGTTTCGTCGGAGCGCCGGGGGACGAGCAGTACTTC. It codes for CASGFVGAPGDEQYF.